The 16 T cell receptor beta chains reported below all come from one sample, sequenced in a study of T cell changes during pregnancy in multiple sclerosis (dated by TCRdb to the late 2010s). The library was made by the immunoSEQ multiplex PCR assay. TCRdb's version of the immuneACCESS table is confined to in-frame rearrangements and falls short of the full clone set. An unresolved V gene accounts for under half of the shortfall where checked; the remainder is of unknown origin. Recorded for this sample are under 65,000 clones; roughly 90% of them occurred a single time. The top ten clonotypes cover approximately 0.64% of the sample. This specimen was CD4+ T cells from peripheral blood mononuclear cells, taken after pregnancy. These receptor sequences come from a female donor with multiple sclerosis, enrolled in a pregnancy study.

The V call is TRBV30, the J call TRBJ1-1, with 7 bases aligning to TRBD1. V dropped 1 base and J dropped 6; count of bases not matched to a gene: 8. Germline CDR1 reads GTSNPN; CDR2 reads SVGIG (reference sequence). CDR3 size: 14 residues. CDR3: CAWSDPTGAPEAFF. For the CDR3, the DNA is TGTGCCTGGAGTGATCCCACAGGGGCCCCTGAAGCTTTCTTT.

Only a few counts were recorded for this clone. This chain links TRBV14 with TRBJ1-1, with a weak D call TRBD1 (5 bases). CDR1 is SGHDN, CDR2 FVKESK, per germline. V lost 2 bases and J 7 bases, leaving 17 bases between the germline ends. The CDR3 spans 15 residues. CDR3 DNA sequence: TGTGCCAGCAGCCAAAGACAGCTATCGAACGGTGAAGCTTTCTTT. Its translation is CASSQRQLSNGEAFF.

V is TRBV6-1 and J is TRBJ2-5; 10 nucleotides line up with TRBD1. The ends lost 5 bases at V and 5 bases at J; junction bases unmatched: 8. This CDR3 has 15 amino acids. The germline V gene encodes CDR1 MNHNS and CDR2 SASEGT. The DNA of the CDR3 is TGTGCCAGCAGTTTGGGACAGGGGATATGGGAGACCCAGTACTTC. Translated: CASSLGQGIWETQYF.

The V call is TRBV30, the J call TRBJ1-2, with 8 bases identical to TRBD1. The CDR3 has 14 amino acids. The germline gives CDR1 GTSNPN, CDR2 SVGIG (reference sequence). The V gene end was trimmed by 0 bases and the J gene end by 7 bases; junction bases not matched to a gene: 7. The CDR3 reads CAWSVITGGLGYTF. In DNA form, the CDR3 reads TGTGCCTGGAGTGTAATTACAGGGGGACTTGGCTACACCTTC. Full variable domain (outside the CDR3, taken from reference TRBV30 and TRBJ1-2): SQTIHQWPATLVQPVGSPLSLECTVEGTSNPNLYWYRQAAGRGLQLLFYSVGIGQISSEVPQNLSASRPQDRQFILSSKKLLLSDSGFYLCAWSVITGGLGYTFGSGTRLTVV.

The genes are TRBV10-3 and TRBJ1-1, with a possible D match to TRBD1 (6 bases). The CDR3 contains 14 residues. CDR1 is ENHRY and CDR2 is SYGVKD in the germline V gene. Deletions cut 10 bases from V and 0 bases from J, with 15 bases between. The CDR3 bases are TGTGCCACTAATACAGGGACGGTGAACACTGAAGCTTTCTTT. Protein sequence: CATNTGTVNTEAFF.

This chain connects TRBV9 to TRBJ1-2; perhaps TRBD1 as D (5 bases). Trimming took off 1 base at V and 4 bases at J, with 8 bases between the two ends. The CDR3 runs 13 residues. The germline V gene encodes CDR1 SGDLS and CDR2 YYNGEE. The CDR3 reads CASSVRGGYGYTF. CDR3 sequence (DNA): TGTGCCAGCAGCGTAAGGGGAGGCTATGGCTACACCTTC.

The rearrangement uses TRBV6-5 and TRBJ2-1, with D perhaps matching TRBD2 (6 bases). CDR3 length: 12 residues. CDR1 and CDR2 from the germline V gene are MNHEY and SVGAGI. V was cut by 6 bases and J by 6 bases, with 9 bases left in between. The CDR3 DNA is TGTGCCAGCAGCCCCGGGGGCAATGAGCAGTTCTTC. This sequence encodes CASSPGGNEQFF.

V gene TRBV4-3 combines with J gene TRBJ2-5; 10 nucleotides agree with TRBD2. The J call may be incorrect, as the DNA end agrees better with TRBJ2-7. The CDR3 sequence is 16 residues long. CDR1 LGHNA and CDR2 YSLEER come from the germline V gene. The CDR3 DNA is TGCGCCAGCAGCCAAGGGCTAGCGGGGGAGTTGTACGAGCAGTACTTC. This encodes CASSQGLAGELYEQYF.

V and J are TRBV6-5 and TRBJ1-1; the D gene is possibly TRBD1 (6 bases). There are 14 residues in the CDR3. V gave up 6 bases and J gave up 1 base, with 12 bases separating them. The germline gives CDR1 MNHEY, CDR2 SVGAGI. The CDR3 region is CASSQDRRNTEAFF. The CDR3 DNA follows: TGTGCCAGCAGCCAAGACAGGAGGAACACTGAAGCTTTCTTT.

The V gene is TRBV7-2, the J gene TRBJ1-1; possibly TRBD1 for D (5 bases). Trimming stripped 3 bases from V and 4 bases from J, with 12 bases between. Per germline, CDR1 SGHTA and CDR2 FQGNSA. CDR3 length: 14 amino acids. The CDR3 region has the DNA TGTGCCAGCAGCTTGGCCAGGGAGGCCACTGAAGCTTTCTTT. It translates to CASSLAREATEAFF.

This rearrangement joins TRBV18 to TRBJ2-7, with D tentatively TRBD1 (6 bases). The germline V gene has CDR1 KGHSH and CDR2 LQKENI. This CDR3 has 13 residues. The V and J ends lost 7 bases and 0 bases respectively, with 10 bases between them. CDR3 nucleotides: TGTGCCAGCTGTGAACAGGGCTCCTACGAGCAGTACTTC. It yields the protein CASCEQGSYEQYF.

This chain joins TRBV5-8 and TRBJ2-3; a weak D match, TRBD1 (5 bases). Looked up from germline, CDR1 is SGHTS and CDR2 is YDEGEE. Trimming stripped 4 bases from V and 0 bases from J, with 18 bases between. This CDR3 has 17 amino acids. The CDR3 sequence: CASSPGHGGPSTDTQYF. DNA for the CDR3: TGTGCCAGCAGCCCCGGACACGGCGGACCAAGCACAGATACGCAGTATTTT.

The chain joins TRBV4-3 to TRBJ1-2; D call uncertain. The CDR3 consists of 16 residues. V was trimmed by 0 bases and J by 0 bases, leaving 11 bases between them. Germline V CDR1 and CDR2: LGHNA, YSLEER. In DNA, the CDR3 is TGCGCCAGCAGCCAAGATATAACAGTTTCTAACTATGGCTACACCTTC. This translates into CASSQDITVSNYGYTF.

This chain uses TRBV18 with TRBJ2-3; possibly TRBD1 for D (6 bases). CDR3 length: 16 residues. Per the germline V gene, CDR1 is KGHSH and CDR2 is LQKENI. V gave up 0 bases and J gave up 3 bases, with 13 bases separating them. In DNA, the CDR3 is TGTGCCAGCTCACCACCTACAGGGTTGGGTACAGATACGCAGTATTTT. It specifies CASSPPTGLGTDTQYF.

The V gene is TRBV5-5, the J gene TRBJ1-1; tentative D call: TRBD1 (6 bases). CDR3 length: 13 residues. V lost 2 bases, J lost 3 bases, and 8 bases lay in between. Germline V gene sequence: CDR1 SGHKS, CDR2 YYEKEE (reference sequence). The CDR3 bases are TGTGCCAGCAGCTTCTCAGGGGACACTGAAGCTTTCTTT. Its translation is CASSFSGDTEAFF.

J is TRBJ1-4 and V is TRBV20-1; 8 positions agree with TRBD1. Per the germline V gene, CDR1 is DFQATT and CDR2 is SNEGSKA (reference sequence). V trimming: 6 bases; J trimming: 7 bases; junction bases outside the gene matches: 1. CDR3 length equals 11 residues. The CDR3: CSAQGVEKLFF. Here the CDR3 DNA reads TGCAGTGCACAGGGGGTTGAAAAACTGTTTTTT.